The 32 T cell receptor beta chains in this list originate from one sample, sequenced in a study of immune cell composition in non-small cell lung cancer (dated by TCRdb to about 2017). The receptor library was made with the immunoSEQ multiplex PCR assay. TCRdb carries this immuneACCESS record with in-frame sequences only. Its versions omit some clonotypes, under half of them owing to an unresolved V gene in the studies checked, with the rest unexplained. The sample contains some 5,100 clones, approximately 80% of them found a single time. Together, the top ten hold 22% of the sample. The sample consisted of lung tumor tissue. These receptors all stem from a human donor with non-small cell lung cancer.

The chain links TRBV15 to TRBJ2-2; TRBD2 might be the D (5 bases). The CDR3 is 16 residues long. The V gene lost 0 bases and the J gene lost 4 bases, with 12 bases spanning the gap. CDR1 is LNHNV and CDR2 is YYDKDF in the germline V gene (reference sequence). DNA of the CDR3: TGTGCCACCAGCAGAGATCGGGGTCAACTCACCGGGGAGCTGTTTTTT. Translated, it gives CATSRDRGQLTGELFF.

The J gene is TRBJ1-3, the V gene TRBV9, with 9 bases fitting TRBD1. This CDR3 spans 15 amino acids. V gave up 4 bases and J gave up 1 base; unmatched junction bases: 3. Germline V lookup: CDR1 SGDLS, CDR2 YYNGEE. The CDR3 DNA sequence: TGTGCCAGCAGCCCCGGGACAGGGTCTGGAAACACCATATATTTT. Protein product: CASSPGTGSGNTIYF.

J is TRBJ2-7 and V is TRBV7-2, with TRBD2 identical over 7 bases. CDR1 is SGHTA, CDR2 FQGNSA, per germline. The ends lost 1 base at V and 4 bases at J; junction bases unmatched: 10. The length of the CDR3 is 16 residues. The CDR3 reads CASSLGAGSGGYEQYF. Written as DNA, the CDR3 is TGTGCCAGCAGCTTAGGGGCGGGCTCGGGGGGTTACGAGCAGTACTTC.

The chain has TRBV5-1 and TRBJ1-4; 9 nucleotides match TRBD1. After removal of 3 bases from V and 7 bases from J, the junction contained 4 bases not matched to a gene. Germline CDR1 is SGHRS and CDR2 is YFSETQ. The CDR3 spans 14 residues. The CDR3 DNA is TGCGCCAGCAGCTGGACAGGGGAATCTGAAAAACTGTTTTTT. Protein product: CASSWTGESEKLFF.

This chain links TRBV2 with TRBJ2-1; D is unclear. Deletions cut 10 bases from V and 5 bases from J, with 12 bases between. CDR3 size: 12 residues. Germline assignment: CDR1 SNHLY and CDR2 FYNNEI. The CDR3 nucleotides read TGTGCCACCTCGGGTAGGAACAATGAGCAGTTCTTC. Translation gives CATSGRNNEQFF. The entire variable domain, with the rest obtained from reference TRBV2 and TRBJ2-1, is as follows: EPEVTQTPSHQVTQMGQEVILRCVPISNHLYFYWYRQILGQKVEFLVSFYNNEISEKSEIFDDQFSVERPDGSNFTLKIRSTKLEDSAMYFCATSGRNNEQFFGPGTRLTVL.

The V and J genes are TRBV28 and TRBJ2-5; 8 positions match TRBD1. With 1 base clipped from V and 4 bases from J, the junction kept 5 bases outside the gene matches. The CDR3 has 15 residues. Germline values: CDR1 MDHEN, CDR2 SYDVKM. CDR3 in DNA: TGTGCCAGCAGTTTATCTGAGACAGGGGCAGAGACCCAGTACTTC. Its translation: CASSLSETGAETQYF.

CDR3 nucleotide sequence: TGCGCCAGCAGCCGGGGGGCAGGGCAGGTACATGGCTACACCTTC. Translated: CASSRGAGQVHGYTF. V usage is TRBV5-1 and J usage is TRBJ1-2, with a tentative D call TRBD1 (6 bases). V was clipped by 4 bases and J by 6 bases, with 19 bases between them. The V gene's germline CDR1 is SGHRS and CDR2 YFSETQ. The CDR3 covers 15 residues.

The genes are TRBV4-2 and TRBJ2-3; D is possibly TRBD1 (5 bases). CDR3 size: 15 residues. Trimming removed 0 bases at V and 4 bases at J, with 11 bases between. Germline V gene sequence: CDR1 LGHNA, CDR2 YNFKEQ. CDR3 sequence: CASSQDLGDSDTQYF. The CDR3 region has the DNA TGTGCCAGCAGCCAAGACCTAGGGGATTCAGATACGCAGTATTTT.

The chain uses TRBV5-4 and TRBJ2-3; 7 positions match TRBD2. Germline V gene data show CDR1 as SGHNT and CDR2 as YYREEE (reference sequence). The ends lost 0 bases at V and 5 bases at J; junction bases unmatched: 3. The CDR3 runs to 14 residues. CDR3 in amino acids: CASSLAAGEDTQYF. CDR3 DNA: TGTGCCAGCAGCTTGGCGGCGGGGGAAGATACGCAGTATTTT.

V is TRBV30 and J is TRBJ2-7, with D unclear. Germline V gene lookup returns CDR1 GTSNPN and CDR2 SVGIG (reference sequence). V lost 0 bases and J 2 bases, leaving 8 bases between the germline ends. This CDR3 spans 13 amino acids. The CDR3 nucleotides are TGTGCCTGGAGTGTATCGGAGACCTACGAGCAGTACTTC. Translated, it gives CAWSVSETYEQYF.

This clone was counted once. This chain links TRBV5-1 with TRBJ2-7; 9 bases are shared with TRBD1. The CDR3 has 16 amino acids. The trim removed 4 bases at V and 2 bases at J, leaving 10 bases unmatched. Germline-derived CDR1 and CDR2 are SGHRS and YFSETQ. The CDR3 sequence is CASSPHGTGFAYEQYF. For the CDR3, the DNA is TGCGCCAGCAGCCCACACGGGACAGGGTTCGCCTACGAGCAGTACTTC.

The V and J genes are TRBV7-6 and TRBJ2-5; TRBD2 might be the D (6 bases). This CDR3 has 17 amino acids. CDR1 is SGHVS and CDR2 is FNYEAQ in the germline V gene. Deletions cut 3 bases from V and 5 bases from J, with 22 bases between. The CDR3 protein is CASSLASLRGTGETQYF. The CDR3 DNA is TGTGCCAGCAGCTTGGCCTCCCTGCGGGGAACCGGGGAGACCCAGTACTTC.

CDR3 loop: CASSGSAGWTEAFF. The CDR3 coding sequence is TGTGCCAGTAGCGGCTCGGCGGGTTGGACTGAAGCTTTCTTT. V gene TRBV19 combines with J gene TRBJ1-1; D unresolved. This CDR3 is 14 amino acids long. From germline, CDR1 is LNHDA and CDR2 SQIVND (reference sequence). Deletions cut 6 bases from V and 5 bases from J, with 16 bases between.

This sequence joins TRBV11-3 and TRBJ2-1, with D possibly being TRBD2 (6 bases). V lost 1 base and J 4 bases, leaving 11 bases between the germline ends. CDR3 length: 15 amino acids. Germline CDR1 reads SGHNT; CDR2 reads YENEEA. CDR3 residues: CASSLAQGLYNEQFF. DNA of the CDR3: TGTGCCAGCAGCTTAGCCCAGGGACTTTACAATGAGCAGTTCTTC.

The rearrangement links TRBV6-5 to TRBJ1-2; TRBD1 matches 9 bases. J was trimmed by 8 bases and V by 4 bases; bases with no gene match: 11. The CDR3 contains 15 residues. Germline values: CDR1 MNHEY, CDR2 SVGAGI. CDR3 bases: TGTGCCAGCAGTTCCTCGGGACAGGGAGGAGGAGGCTACACCTTC. Translated, it gives CASSSSGQGGGGYTF.

This clone was found once. The CDR3 DNA reads TGTGCCAGCGCACAGGGGTGGTATGGCTACACCTTC. Translation: CASAQGWYGYTF. The chain combines TRBV7-9 with TRBJ1-2; TRBD1 agrees at 7 bases. The CDR3 has 12 residues. With 8 bases clipped from V and 5 bases from J, the junction kept 5 bases outside the gene matches. The germline V gene has CDR1 SEHNR and CDR2 FQNEAQ (reference sequence).

V and J are TRBV6-5 and TRBJ1-3, with no clear D. CDR3 length: 14 amino acids. The germline V and J ends were trimmed by 5 bases and 1 base, with 9 bases remaining between them. Germline V gives CDR1 MNHEY, CDR2 SVGAGI. This chain's CDR3 is CASSEEDSGNTIYF. The CDR3 DNA sequence: TGTGCCAGCAGTGAAGAGGATTCTGGAAACACCATATATTTT.

The chain has TRBV10-3 and TRBJ2-3; TRBD2 matches at 12 bases. The CDR3 has 15 residues. Germline CDR1 and CDR2: ENHRY and SYGVKD. V dropped 9 bases and J dropped 3; count of bases not matched to a gene: 7. The CDR3 DNA reads TGTGCCATGCGGGCTAGCGGGGGGGCGACAGATACGCAGTATTTT. Its translation: CAMRASGGATDTQYF.

The rearrangement links TRBV7-9 to TRBJ2-1; D perhaps matches TRBD1 (6 bases). V lost 0 bases, J lost 6 bases, and 18 bases lay in between. The CDR3 is made up of 17 amino acids. Looked up from germline, CDR1 is SEHNR and CDR2 is FQNEAQ (reference sequence). The CDR3 loop is CASSLAIRQGKGNEQFF. The CDR3 DNA follows: TGTGCCAGCAGCTTAGCAATAAGGCAGGGGAAAGGCAATGAGCAGTTCTTC.

The chain combines TRBV7-9 with TRBJ2-7; D might be TRBD2 (6 bases). The CDR3 extends over 15 amino acids. Germline CDR1 and CDR2: SEHNR and FQNEAQ (reference sequence). V lost 5 bases, J lost 2 bases, and 16 bases lay in between. CDR3 sequence: CASSHHSGRTYEQYF. The CDR3 DNA reads as TGTGCCAGCAGCCATCACTCAGGGAGGACCTACGAGCAGTACTTC.

V gene TRBV19 combines with J gene TRBJ1-5; D perhaps matches TRBD1 (5 bases). There are 14 residues in the CDR3. V shed 6 bases and J shed 3 bases, with 12 bases lying between them. The V gene's germline CDR1 is LNHDA and CDR2 SQIVND (reference sequence). CDR3: CASSSRGFNQPQHF. CDR3 coding DNA: TGTGCCAGTAGCTCAAGGGGTTTCAATCAGCCCCAGCATTTT.

This clone was counted between two and nine times. The gene calls are TRBV5-1 and TRBJ1-1; possible D gene TRBD1, 5 bases. The CDR3 runs to 13 residues. The germline gives CDR1 SGHRS, CDR2 YFSETQ. Trimming shortened V by 2 bases and J by 4 bases, and 9 bases separated the two germline ends. The DNA of the CDR3 is TGCGCCAGCAGCTTTCAGGGCCCCACTGAAGCTTTCTTT. Amino acid sequence: CASSFQGPTEAFF.

This chain joins TRBV29-1 and TRBJ1-3, with 9 positions matching TRBD1. Germline CDR1 is SQVTM and CDR2 is ANQGSEA. The V segment lost 5 bases and the J segment 0 bases; nucleotides outside the gene matches: 5. The length of the CDR3 is 15 residues. The CDR3 protein is CSVTGTGISGNTIYF. The CDR3 nucleotides are TGCAGCGTTACCGGGACAGGGATCTCTGGAAACACCATATATTTT.

This clone appeared a few times. The CDR3 DNA reads as TGCGCCAGCAGCTTGGAAGCAACCAAAAACATTCAGTACTTC. It codes for CASSLEATKNIQYF. V usage is TRBV5-1 and J usage is TRBJ2-4; no definite D call. Trimming shortened V by 0 bases and J by 2 bases, and 6 bases separated the two germline ends. There are 14 residues in the CDR3. The germline CDR1 and CDR2 sequences are SGHRS and YFSETQ.

The chain recombines TRBV5-4 with TRBJ2-2; 7 bases agree with TRBD1. There are 15 residues in the CDR3. The trim removed 4 bases at V and 3 bases at J, leaving 6 bases unmatched. Germline assignment: CDR1 SGHNT and CDR2 YYREEE (reference sequence). The CDR3 sequence is CASSPDRVDTGELFF. The CDR3 DNA follows: TGTGCCAGCAGCCCCGACAGGGTGGACACCGGGGAGCTGTTTTTT.

The V and J genes are TRBV4-3 and TRBJ1-2; unclear D gene. Trimming left V 5 bases short and J 5 bases short, with 12 bases between. CDR1 is LGHNA, CDR2 YSLEER, per germline. This CDR3 comprises 13 residues. The CDR3 loop is CASSGEQTYGYTF. CDR3 DNA: TGCGCCAGCAGCGGGGAGCAGACGTATGGCTACACCTTC.

V usage is TRBV15 and J usage is TRBJ2-2; D may be TRBD1 (5 bases). Germline-derived CDR1 and CDR2 are LNHNV and YYDKDF (reference sequence). Trimming took 0 bases from V and 4 from J, leaving 12 bases between them. The CDR3 spans 16 residues. The DNA for the CDR3 is TGTGCCACCAGCAGAGATGGGGCAGGGCGCACCGGGGAGCTGTTTTTT. Its translation: CATSRDGAGRTGELFF. Combining the CDR3 with reference TRBV15 and TRBJ2-2 gives the whole variable domain DAMVIQNPRYQVTQFGKPVTLSCSQTLNHNVMYWYQQKSSQAPKLLFHYYDKDFNNEADTPDNFQSRRPNTSFCFLDIRSPGLGDTAMYLCATSRDGAGRTGELFFGEGSRLTVL.

This clone was counted a single time. The gene calls are TRBV7-2 and TRBJ1-1, with 7 bases aligning to TRBD1. The CDR3 covers 15 residues. Germline CDR1 is SGHTA and CDR2 is FQGNSA. V lost 5 bases, J lost 0 bases, and 6 bases stayed unmatched. The CDR3 DNA is TGTGCCAGCAGCATACGACAGGGAGTGAACACTGAAGCTTTCTTT. This translates into CASSIRQGVNTEAFF.

V usage is TRBV19 and J usage is TRBJ2-1, with D unresolved. The CDR3 runs to 11 residues. From germline, CDR1 is LNHDA and CDR2 SQIVND (reference sequence). V shed 7 bases and J shed 8 bases, with 9 bases lying between them. CDR3 sequence reads: CASTPGHEQFF. In nucleotides, the CDR3 is TGTGCCAGTACTCCAGGCCATGAGCAGTTCTTC.

The chain employs TRBV5-1 and TRBJ2-2; 7 bases agree with TRBD1. The germline V gene encodes CDR1 SGHRS and CDR2 YFSETQ. J lost 2 bases, V lost 0 bases, and 4 bases had no gene match. There are 16 residues in the CDR3. CDR3 sequence reads: CASSLGGGENTGELFF. CDR3 DNA sequence: TGCGCCAGCAGCTTGGGAGGGGGCGAAAACACCGGGGAGCTGTTTTTT. Combining the CDR3 with reference TRBV5-1 and TRBJ2-2 gives the whole variable domain KAGVTQTPRYLIKTRGQQVTLSCSPISGHRSVSWYQQTPGQGLQFLFEYFSETQRNKGNFPGRFSGRQFSNSRSEMNVSTLELGDSALYLCASSLGGGENTGELFFGEGSRLTVL.

In its sample, this clone was seen once. The V call is TRBV2, the J call TRBJ2-1, with D hard to call. CDR1 and CDR2 from the germline V gene are SNHLY and FYNNEI. Trimming pared 7 bases from V and 3 bases from J, leaving 4 bases between. The CDR3 is 11 residues long. The CDR3 bases are TGTGCCAGCAACTTCTACAATGAGCAGTTCTTC. The encoded protein is CASNFYNEQFF.

This chain links TRBV5-1 with TRBJ2-1, with 7 bases aligning to TRBD2. V lost 4 bases and J lost 6; bases outside the gene matches: 10. The CDR3 is 15 amino acids. Germline V gene sequence: CDR1 SGHRS, CDR2 YFSETQ. The chain's CDR3 is CASSAMGGVLNEQFF. The CDR3 nucleotides are TGCGCCAGCAGCGCCATGGGGGGGGTTCTCAATGAGCAGTTCTTC.